Following are 5 T cell receptor beta chains from one sample sequenced in a study of shared clonotypes between healthy human individuals. The protocol was immunoSEQ multiplex PCR, while the TCRdb copy is restricted to in-frame clones and leaves out a portion. The table shows hundreds of thousands of clones, with approximately 79% occurring only once. The sample taken for sequencing was memory CD4+ T cells sorted from blood. Subset specified: CD45RA-negative fraction. Receptors were obtained from a woman aged 25-40 years in good health.

The V gene is TRBV10-2, the J gene TRBJ2-2, with TRBD2 identical over 8 bases. Germline CDR1 is WSHSY and CDR2 is SAAADI. The CDR3 is made up of 17 amino acids. Trimming cost V 7 bases and J 3 bases; bases outside gene matches: 13. DNA for the CDR3: TGCGCCAGCAACGGGGGGAGCGGGAGCCTCGACACCGGGGAGCTGTTTTTT. Protein: CASNGGSGSLDTGELFF.

V gene TRBV6-5 combines with J gene TRBJ2-7; 9 bases line up with TRBD1. Germline CDR1 and CDR2: MNHEY and SVGAGI. The CDR3 consists of 15 residues. V lost 7 bases and J lost 6; bases outside the gene matches: 13. CDR3 residues: CASTPTSTGGFEQYF. CDR3 bases: TGTGCCAGCACTCCAACGTCCACAGGGGGCTTCGAGCAGTACTTC.

The chain combines TRBV14 with TRBJ1-5; D not certain. The CDR3 length is 15 residues. The germline V gene has CDR1 SGHDN and CDR2 FVKESK. V lost 4 bases to trimming and J lost 3 bases, with 13 bases between them. CDR3: CASSPHGPSNQPQHF. The CDR3 nucleotides read TGTGCCAGCAGCCCCCATGGTCCTTCCAATCAGCCCCAGCATTTT.

The chain combines TRBV5-1 with TRBJ1-6; a possible D gene is TRBD1 (5 bases). The V end lost 2 bases, the J end lost 7 bases, and 16 bases lay between the germline ends. Germline values: CDR1 SGHRS, CDR2 YFSETQ. The CDR3 covers 16 residues. The CDR3 DNA sequence: TGCGCCAGCAGCTTAAACCCGGGACGAATCAATTCACCCCTCCACTTT. This sequence encodes CASSLNPGRINSPLHF.

The chain uses TRBV10-3 and TRBJ2-3, with TRBD2 matching over 7 bases. Germline V gives CDR1 ENHRY, CDR2 SYGVKD. V shed 3 bases and J 5 bases; nucleotides not matched to a gene: 14. The CDR3 runs to 17 residues. The CDR3 protein is CAISDSDGEGRGDTQYF. Here the CDR3 DNA reads TGTGCCATCAGTGACTCAGATGGGGAGGGCCGGGGAGATACGCAGTATTTT.